These T cell receptor beta chains were read from a single sample in a study of identical twins. TCRdb re-called the 5' RACE reads through MiXCR, storing one row per CDR3 protein. The data contain a few hundred thousand distinct CDR3 sequences, approximately 15% of them singletons. The sample also formed part of further work on yellow fever vaccine responses in identical twins.

Material: CD4+ T cells sorted from blood. The origin of the receptors is a woman between 18 and 29 years old in good health. Both conserved end residues are part of each CDR3. D genes are given only for firm matches. Clone size is stated in some rows and not others, as once, few, many or a class when expanded.

d_call clone_size j_call v_call cdr3_aa cdr3_nt
. . TRBJ2-5 TRBV28 CASSLGGWAGETQYF TGTGCCAGCAGTTTGGGCGGATGGGCGGGAGAGACCCAGTACTTC
TRBD2 . TRBJ2-3 TRBV20-1 CSAPRGSGGFTDTQYF TGCAGTGCGCCGCGGGGTAGCGGGGGGTTTACAGATACGCAGTATTTT
TRBD1 . TRBJ2-7 TRBV2 CASKGQTYEQYF TGTGCCAGCAAGGGACAGACCTACGAGCAGTACTTC
. . TRBJ2-2 TRBV24-1 CATSADSVTNTGELFF TGTGCCACCAGTGCCGATAGCGTGACTAACACCGGGGAGCTGTTTTTT
. . TRBJ2-5 TRBV7-3 CASSLGQRMEETQYF TGTGCCAGCAGCTTAGGCCAAAGAATGGAAGAGACCCAGTACTTC
TRBD2 few TRBJ2-2 TRBV29-1 CSVARLAGGELFF TGCAGCGTTGCACGACTAGCCGGCGGGGAGCTGTTTTTT
. . TRBJ2-7 TRBV7-2 CASSLAASSYEQYF TGTGCCAGCAGCTTAGCAGCATCCTCCTACGAGCAGTACTTC
. . TRBJ2-3 TRBV10-3 CAISESWGIGPDTQYF TGTGCCATCAGTGAGAGTTGGGGGATCGGCCCAGATACGCAGTATTTT
. . TRBJ2-1 TRBV24-1 CATSQRGASEQFF TGTGCCACCTCCCAACGGGGGGCCAGTGAGCAGTTCTTC
. few TRBJ2-1 TRBV7-2 CASSLGAGPNSYNEQFF TGTGCCAGCAGCTTAGGAGCCGGCCCCAACTCCTACAATGAGCAGTTCTTC